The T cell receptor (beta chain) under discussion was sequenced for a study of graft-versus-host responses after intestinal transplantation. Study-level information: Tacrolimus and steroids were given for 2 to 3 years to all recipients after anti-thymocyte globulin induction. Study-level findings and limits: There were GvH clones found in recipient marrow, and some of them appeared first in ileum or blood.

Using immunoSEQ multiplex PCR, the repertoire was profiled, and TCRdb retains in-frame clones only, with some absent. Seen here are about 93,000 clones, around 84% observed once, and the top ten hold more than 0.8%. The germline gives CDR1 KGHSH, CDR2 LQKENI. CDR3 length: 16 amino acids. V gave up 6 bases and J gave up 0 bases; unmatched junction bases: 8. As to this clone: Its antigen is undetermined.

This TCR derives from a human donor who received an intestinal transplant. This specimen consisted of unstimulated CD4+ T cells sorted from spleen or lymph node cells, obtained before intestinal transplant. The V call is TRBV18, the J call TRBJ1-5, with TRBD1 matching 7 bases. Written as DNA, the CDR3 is TGTGCCAGCTCTCCCACAGGGGCATCTAGCAATCAGCCCCAGCATTTT. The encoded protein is CASSPTGASSNQPQHF.